This T cell receptor (beta chain) was sequenced in a study of regulatory T cells in long-lasting Graves disease. At the level of the study: The antithyroid drugs taken by newly diagnosed Graves' patients had been used for under 3 months.

Time point noted: newly diagnosed GD, antithyroid drugs for less than 3 months. The TCR library was prepared using RNA isolated from PBMCs. This clonotype was seen ten or more times. Assembly of TCR beta libraries relied on iRepertoire HTBI primers together with Arm-PCR of CDR3 regions. MiXCR, applied by TCRdb to the multiplex PCR reads, yields one record per CDR3 protein. The sample has 400,000 to 500,000 distinct CDR3 sequences; about 15% are singletons. V was clipped by 6 bases and J by 6 bases; unmatched bases: 5. In germline, CDR1 is SNHLY, CDR2 FYNNEI. The CDR3 totals 12 residues. The same sample was also used in a study of T cells in Graves' hyperthyroidism and ophthalmopathy.

This TCR came from a middle-aged woman with Graves disease. Specimen: peripheral blood mononuclear cells (PBMCs), collected at new diagnosis, from a patient treated with antithyroid drugs. This chain uses TRBV2 with TRBJ2-7, with TRBD1 matching over 7 bases. The CDR3 coding sequence is TGTGCCAGCAGAGAGGGACAGCGCGAGCAGTACTTC. Protein sequence: CASREGQREQYF.